This T cell receptor beta chain is from a study of blood T cell repertoires in COVID-19. Study context: Samples came from the United States, Italy and Spain, spanning acute and convalescent COVID-19. The cDNA or gDNA used as material had been derived from T cells, B-cell-depleted T cells, or PBMCs.

This clone has more than one count but fewer than ten. Per the study methods: It was from reference gene primer amplification that nucleated cell counts were estimated. Using immunoSEQ multiplex PCR, the repertoire was profiled, and TCRdb retains in-frame clones only, with some absent. The D gene and trimming were derived from the DNA, and the V and J assignments and clone size from that table. This table holds roughly 140,000 clones, 76% found once. This clonotype was obtained from a woman of 80 years or more with acute or convalescent COVID-19. The sequenced sample consisted of peripheral blood.

The CDR3 region is CASSEARRVSQPQHF. The CDR3 nucleotides are TGTGCCAGCAGTGAAGCGCGGAGGGTTAGTCAGCCCCAGCATTTT. This chain uses TRBV6-1 with TRBJ1-5; D unclear. The CDR3 sequence is 15 residues long. Germline loops: CDR1 MNHNS, CDR2 SASEGT. V gave up 0 bases and J gave up 6 bases, with 12 bases separating them.